A selection of T cell receptor beta chains follows, all from one sample in a study of T cells in pancreatic ductal adenocarcinoma. Here immunoSEQ multiplex PCR was the method, and the copy in TCRdb shows in-frame clones only, minus some. Seen here are 8,500 to 9,500 clones, roughly 90% observed once, and the top ten hold around 3.3%. Sequencing input: PBMCs. These receptors originate from a human donor with pancreatic ductal adenocarcinoma. The CDR3 runs from the conserved cysteine through the conserved F or W. The D gene is left open where the match is weak. Some rows mark clone size as missing; the rest say once, few, many or name a class of expanded clone.

>14|few|TRBV7-2|TRBJ1-2|-
CASSLEPGTYGYTF
TGTGCCAGCAGCTTAGAACCGGGTACCTATGGCTACACCTTC
>15|-|TRBV11-1|TRBJ2-1|-
CASSSMGQGYNEQFF
TGTGCCAGCAGCTCCATGGGCCAGGGGTACAATGAGCAGTTCTTC
>15|-|TRBV25-1|TRBJ2-7|TRBD1
CASSELYGQGNEQYF
TGTGCCAGCAGTGAACTCTATGGACAGGGGAACGAGCAGTACTTC
>12|-|TRBV7-2|TRBJ2-2|-
CASSLVIGELFF
TGTGCCAGCAGCTTAGTAATCGGGGAGCTGTTTTTT
>17|-|TRBV4-3|TRBJ2-2|-
CASSQELGRENTGELFF
TGCGCCAGCAGCCAAGAACTTGGCAGGGAGAACACCGGGGAGCTGTTTTTT
>13|-|TRBV5-1|TRBJ2-1|-
CASSSTAYNEQFF
TGCGCCAGCAGCTCGACAGCCTACAATGAGCAGTTCTTC
>12|few|TRBV9|TRBJ1-2|TRBD1
CASSAGGWGYTF
TGTGCCAGCAGCGCAGGGGGCTGGGGCTACACCTTC
>16|-|TRBV5-4|TRBJ1-1|TRBD1
CASSLHRGRMNTEAFF
TGTGCCAGCAGCCTCCACAGGGGTCGGATGAACACTGAAGCTTTCTTT
>14|-|TRBV10-3|TRBJ2-7|-
CATTPGQSPYEQYF
TGTGCCACCACGCCCGGACAGAGCCCCTACGAGCAGTACTTC
>15|-|TRBV15|TRBJ2-7|TRBD2
CATSGGRTEYYEQYF
TGTGCCACCAGCGGCGGGAGGACAGAGTACTACGAGCAGTACTTC
>14|-|TRBV30|TRBJ2-7|-
CAWQQGRKSYEQYF
TGTGCCTGGCAACAGGGTAGGAAATCCTACGAGCAGTACTTC
>12|-|TRBV5-5|TRBJ2-7|-
CASSLLLNEQYF
TGTGCCAGCAGCTTGCTACTTAACGAGCAGTACTTC
>13|once|TRBV11-2|TRBJ2-7|-
CASSLDSIYEQYF
TGTGCCAGCAGTTTGGACTCGATCTACGAGCAGTACTTC
>16|-|TRBV23-1|TRBJ1-4|TRBD1
CASSRTGQVYNEKLFF
TGCGCCAGCAGTCGAACAGGACAGGTTTATAATGAAAAACTGTTTTTT
>14|-|TRBV11-3|TRBJ2-1|-
CASSTRRFYNEQFF
TGTGCCAGCAGCACCCGGCGGTTCTACAATGAGCAGTTCTTC
>15|-|TRBV6-4|TRBJ2-5|TRBD1
CASRKERQGWETQYF
TGTGCCAGCAGAAAAGAGAGACAGGGTTGGGAGACCCAGTACTTC